A single sample is the source of the 32 T cell receptor beta chains below, sequenced in a study of human T cells and chemical hapten exposure. Time point specified: pre-sensitization, week 0. Treatment given: therapeutic diphenylcyclopropenone sensitization with weekly scalp DPC. TCRdb reprocessed the RACE reads with MiXCR, giving one entry per CDR3 protein. The sample contains about 61,000 distinct CDR3 sequences, about 6.7% of which appear only once. The sample in question was whole blood, obtained in connection with sensitization to the hapten diphenylcyclopropenone (DPC). The receptors here all came from a woman aged 25-40 years with alopecia areata. Some clones in this sample may be carry-over from other donors' samples.

This clonotype was observed at least ten times. The chain joins TRBV12-3 or TRBV12-4 to TRBJ1-6; 9 positions match TRBD1. Trimming removed 4 bases from V and 9 bases from J; junction bases left unmatched: 4. This CDR3 region has 14 residues. CDR3 in amino acids: CASSSRDRVSPLHF. CDR3 DNA: TGTGCCAGCAGTTCCCGGGACAGGGTTTCACCCCTCCACTTT.

This clonotype was counted ten times or more. J is TRBJ2-7 and V is TRBV29-1; possibly TRBD1 for D (5 bases). CDR3 size: 14 residues. Deletions cut 4 bases from V and 0 bases from J, with 13 bases between. The germline gives CDR1 SQVTM, CDR2 ANQGSEA. The CDR3 DNA reads as TGCAGCGTTGGACAGTCTCCTAGCTCCTACGAGCAGTACTTC. Translation: CSVGQSPSSYEQYF.

This clonotype turned up a few times. J is TRBJ2-1 and V is TRBV14, with D possibly being TRBD2 (7 bases). The V gene's germline CDR1 is SGHDN and CDR2 FVKESK. This CDR3 spans 14 amino acids. V lost 1 base, J lost 9 bases, and 13 bases lay in between. The CDR3 region is CASSQVVGGGEQFF. As DNA, the CDR3 is TGTGCCAGCAGCCAAGTCGTAGGGGGGGGTGAGCAGTTCTTC.

This clonotype turned up a few times. The chain joins TRBV5-1 to TRBJ2-2; no firm D call. Germline V lookup: CDR1 SGHRS, CDR2 YFSETQ. The CDR3 loop spans 12 amino acids. V gave up 7 bases and J gave up 5 bases, with 9 bases separating them. In DNA, the CDR3 is TGCGCCAGCCGGGTCTTAACCGGGGAGCTGTTTTTT. Its translation is CASRVLTGELFF. The full variable domain, its missing parts supplied by reference TRBV5-1 and TRBJ2-2, is KAGVTQTPRYLIKTRGQQVTLSCSPISGHRSVSWYQQTPGQGLQFLFEYFSETQRNKGNFPGRFSGRQFSNSRSEMNVSTLELGDSALYLCASRVLTGELFFGEGSRLTVL.

This clonotype was counted ten times or more. The gene calls are TRBV2 and TRBJ1-5; D is undetermined. V lost 6 bases and J lost 7, with 22 bases in between. This CDR3 comprises 16 residues. Germline V gives CDR1 SNHLY, CDR2 FYNNEI. This CDR3 reads CASSPTGMGKSQPQHF. The CDR3 bases are TGTGCCAGCAGCCCGACCGGAATGGGGAAGAGCCAGCCCCAGCATTTT.

In its sample, this clonotype was seen many times. The CDR3 nucleotides are TGTGCCAGCAGCTTAGCCCACTACGAGCAGTACTTC. It translates to CASSLAHYEQYF. This chain uses TRBV7-8 with TRBJ2-7; D unresolved. The germline V and J ends were trimmed by 0 bases and 3 bases, with 3 bases remaining between them. Germline values: CDR1 SGHVS, CDR2 FQNEAQ. The CDR3 runs 12 residues.

This clonotype has ten or more counts. The chain couples TRBV12-3 or TRBV12-4 to TRBJ2-1, with 10 bases identical to TRBD2. The CDR3 length is 14 residues. V was pared by 6 bases and J by 3 bases, with 2 bases of the junction left unmatched. The CDR3 nucleotides read TGTGCCAGCAGCCGGACTAGCGGCTACAATGAGCAGTTCTTC. The encoded protein is CASSRTSGYNEQFF.

V is TRBV6-1 and J is TRBJ2-1, with D maybe TRBD2 (6 bases). Germline CDR1 reads MNHNS; CDR2 reads SASEGT. The CDR3 runs to 16 residues. Trimming took 7 bases from V and 12 from J, leaving 28 bases between them. The chain's CDR3 is CASILTDYSPLYGQFF. CDR3 nucleotides: TGTGCCAGCATCTTGACGGACTACTCGCCCCTCTATGGGCAGTTCTTC.

This clonotype was seen a few times. The V call is TRBV19, the J call TRBJ2-5, with D unclear. The CDR3 runs 14 residues. Germline V gene lookup returns CDR1 LNHDA and CDR2 SQIVND (reference sequence). V lost 4 bases and J lost 2, with 11 bases in between. In nucleotides, the CDR3 is TGTGCCAGTAGTAGCCGAGCTCGTCAAGAGACCCAGTACTTC. This codes for CASSSRARQETQYF.

This clonotype showed up many times. The chain recombines TRBV5-1 with TRBJ1-2; TRBD1 might be the D (5 bases). This CDR3 contains 14 residues. V shed 2 bases and J shed 4 bases, with 12 bases lying between them. Germline V lookup: CDR1 SGHRS, CDR2 YFSETQ. CDR3 nucleotide sequence: TGCGCCAGCAGCTTACAGGCGACCGCCTATGGCTACACCTTC. It yields the protein CASSLQATAYGYTF.

This clonotype has ten or more counts. The CDR3 sequence: CASSLVGQGLAEQFF. The DNA for the CDR3 is TGTGCCAGCAGCTTAGTAGGGCAGGGTCTTGCTGAGCAGTTCTTC. The J gene is TRBJ2-1, the V gene TRBV11-2, with TRBD1 as a possible D gene (5 bases). V was shortened by 1 base and J by 9 bases, with 16 bases between the two germline ends. The V gene's germline CDR1 is SGHAT and CDR2 FQNNGV. The CDR3 consists of 15 residues.

This clonotype was seen a few times. The chain employs TRBV11-2 and TRBJ2-7, with a possible D match to TRBD1 (6 bases). Germline loops: CDR1 SGHAT, CDR2 FQNNGV. This CDR3 comprises 14 residues. Trimming left V 5 bases short and J 2 bases short, with 13 bases between. The CDR3 nucleotides are TGTGCCAGCAGCATATACCAGGGGACCTACGAGCAGTACTTC. Its translation: CASSIYQGTYEQYF. Using reference TRBV11-2 and TRBJ2-7 for the parts outside the CDR3, the full variable domain is EAGVAQSPRYKIIEKRQSVAFWCNPISGHATLYWYQQILGQGPKLLIQFQNNGVVDDSQLPKDRFSAERLKGVDSTLKIQPAKLEDSAVYLCASSIYQGTYEQYFGPGTRLTVT.

This clonotype was seen ten or more times. The chain uses TRBV12-3 or TRBV12-4 and TRBJ2-1; D remains unclear. V was pared by 2 bases and J by 7 bases, with 6 bases between. CDR3 length: 12 amino acids. The CDR3 spells CASSLIWNEQFF. The CDR3, as DNA: TGTGCCAGCAGTTTAATCTGGAATGAGCAGTTCTTC.

This clonotype showed up many times. V is TRBV5-1 and J is TRBJ1-3; D is possibly TRBD1 (5 bases). V was shortened by 5 bases and J by 1 base, with 13 bases between the two germline ends. From germline, CDR1 is SGHRS and CDR2 YFSETQ. There are 15 residues in the CDR3. DNA for the CDR3: TGCGCCAGCAGAGGGGAACAGGTTTCTGGAAACACCATATATTTT. Its translation is CASRGEQVSGNTIYF.

In this sample, this clonotype turned up many times. The J gene is TRBJ2-5, the V gene TRBV18; D is possibly TRBD1 or TRBD2 (5 bases each). V was shortened by 2 bases and J by 2 bases, with 12 bases between the two germline ends. The germline CDR1 and CDR2 sequences are KGHSH and LQKENI. The CDR3 is 15 residues long. The chain's CDR3 is CASSPFSRGQETQYF. The CDR3 region has the DNA TGTGCCAGCTCACCATTCTCGAGGGGACAAGAGACCCAGTACTTC.

In its sample, this clonotype was seen a few times. The chain uses TRBV12-3 or TRBV12-4 and TRBJ1-2; unclear D gene. The V end lost 7 bases, the J end lost 4 bases, and 10 bases lay between the germline ends. The CDR3 runs 12 residues. Here the CDR3 reads CASTRDGYGYTF. CDR3 bases: TGTGCCAGCACCAGAGATGGCTATGGCTACACCTTC.

This clonotype was observed at least ten times. The chain joins TRBV2 to TRBJ2-1, with D perhaps matching TRBD2 (7 bases). The CDR3 totals 12 residues. The V gene lost 7 bases and the J gene lost 8 bases, with 12 bases spanning the gap. Germline lookup yields CDR1 SNHLY and CDR2 FYNNEI. The CDR3 sequence: CASTGGGYEQFF. The CDR3 nucleotides are TGTGCCAGCACTGGGGGGGGCTATGAGCAGTTCTTC.

This clonotype was seen at least ten times. J is TRBJ2-7 and V is TRBV15, with unresolved D. The CDR3 runs 13 residues. V lost 9 bases, J lost 1 base, and 13 bases lay in between. Germline V CDR1 and CDR2: LNHNV, YYDKDF (reference sequence). CDR3 region: CATSKGTSYEQYF. CDR3 coding DNA: TGTGCCACTTCTAAGGGTACATCCTACGAGCAGTACTTC.

Ten or more counts support this clonotype. The DNA is omitted, as the CDR3 cannot be located on it reliably, and the CDR3 follows TCRdb's listing. The rearrangement joins TRBV6-5 to TRBJ1-1. Germline-derived CDR1 and CDR2 are MNHEY and SVGAGI. Both ends counted, the CDR3 spans 14 residues. CDR3 loop: CASTEPSVRGEAFF.

The sample holds many counts of this clonotype. The chain carries TRBV29-1 and TRBJ1-1, with no clear D. The ends were cut back, 4 bases at V and 0 bases at J, with 9 bases in the middle. CDR1 is SQVTM and CDR2 is ANQGSEA in the germline V gene. The CDR3 covers 13 residues. This CDR3 is CSVGTVMNTEAFF. The DNA for the CDR3 is TGCAGCGTTGGTACAGTAATGAACACTGAAGCTTTCTTT.

Comments on this clonotype: This sequence may be a read error, since a much larger clone differs from it by one base. The rearrangement joins TRBV29-1 to TRBJ2-7; D is possibly TRBD2 (5 bases). From germline, CDR1 is SQVTM and CDR2 ANQGSEA. The CDR3 runs to 13 residues. In DNA form, the CDR3 reads TGCAGCGTTGCCAAGGGCGGCGACTACGAGCAGTGCTTC. Protein product: CSVAKGGDYEQCF.

Concerning this clonotype: A clone one base away is much larger, so this may be a read error. The chain is built from TRBV20-1 and TRBJ1-5; possibly TRBD1 for D (6 bases). Germline values: CDR1 DFQATT, CDR2 SNEGSKA (reference sequence). This CDR3 contains 17 residues. The CDR3 sequence: CSARVAWGGRGNQPQNF. In nucleotides, the CDR3 is TGCAGTGCTAGAGTCGCTTGGGGGGGCCGGGGCAATCAGCCCCAGAATTTT.

The V gene is TRBV29-1, the J gene TRBJ1-1; D remains unclear. This CDR3 is built from 13 residues. V was trimmed by 4 bases and J by 1 base, leaving 10 bases between them. Germline values: CDR1 SQVTM, CDR2 ANQGSEA. The CDR3 is CSVARGENTEAFF. CDR3 DNA: TGCAGCGTTGCGCGTGGGGAGAACACTGAAGCTTTCTTT.

The CDR3 loop reads CSARPTGEVSPLHF. CDR3 coding DNA: TGCAGTGCTAGACCAACAGGGGAGGTTTCACCCCTCCACTTT. The chain uses TRBV20-1 and TRBJ1-6, with 7 bases identical to TRBD1. The CDR3 has 14 amino acids. The V gene's germline CDR1 is DFQATT and CDR2 SNEGSKA (reference sequence). J lost 9 bases, V lost 2 bases, and 7 bases had no gene match.

This clonotype was recorded at least ten times. In DNA, the CDR3 is TGTGCCAGTAGTTCCCGGGTGGGACCGAACACCGGGGAGCTGTTTTTT. It translates to CASSSRVGPNTGELFF. The chain uses TRBV19 and TRBJ2-2, with D possibly called TRBD1 or TRBD2 (5 bases each). The CDR3 covers 16 residues. V lost 5 bases and J 0 bases, leaving 13 bases between the germline ends. Germline lookup yields CDR1 LNHDA and CDR2 SQIVND (reference sequence).

This clonotype showed up many times. The chain is built from TRBV2 and TRBJ1-4, with D unclear. CDR1 and CDR2 from the germline V gene are SNHLY and FYNNEI. Between the trimmed V and J ends, which lost 6 bases and 5 bases, there was a span of 13 bases. CDR3 length equals 14 residues. CDR3 nucleotide sequence: TGTGCCAGCAGAAGGGAACAGAAAAATGAAAAACTGTTTTTT. Residues: CASRREQKNEKLFF.

This clonotype was detected ten times or more. This chain connects TRBV5-1 to TRBJ2-2; D possibly corresponds to TRBD1 (6 bases). Germline lookup yields CDR1 SGHRS and CDR2 YFSETQ. This CDR3 region has 14 residues. With 4 bases removed from V and 1 base from J, the gap between germline ends came to 8 bases. CDR3 region: CASSETGNTGELFF. The CDR3 DNA follows: TGCGCCAGCAGCGAGACAGGGAACACCGGGGAGCTGTTTTTT.

A few counts support this clonotype. The V and J genes are TRBV27 and TRBJ1-2; D is possibly TRBD1 (6 bases). The germline V gene encodes CDR1 MNHEY and CDR2 SMNVEV (reference sequence). The CDR3 contains 15 residues. With 7 bases removed from V and 6 bases from J, the gap between germline ends came to 21 bases. CDR3 sequence (DNA): TGTGCCAGCACCCGTAGACTCGACAGGAGGAATGGCTACACCTTC. Translated, it gives CASTRRLDRRNGYTF.

This clonotype was found many times. The chain carries TRBV6-5 and TRBJ2-7; 7 bases are a match to TRBD1. The germline gives CDR1 MNHEY, CDR2 SVGAGI. V shed 6 bases, J shed 0 bases, and the junction held 2 bases outside the gene matches. The CDR3 length is 13 residues. The CDR3 region has the DNA TGTGCCAGCAGGGGGGACAGCTCCTACGAGCAGTACTTC. Translation gives CASRGDSSYEQYF.

This clonotype was observed many times. The rearrangement joins TRBV11-2 to TRBJ1-1; no clear D gene. The germline V and J ends were trimmed by 2 bases and 0 bases, with 7 bases remaining between them. CDR1 and CDR2 from the germline V gene are SGHAT and FQNNGV. This CDR3 spans 14 amino acids. The chain's CDR3 is CASSLTTVNTEAFF. Written as DNA, the CDR3 is TGTGCCAGCAGCTTAACAACAGTGAACACTGAAGCTTTCTTT.

The chain couples TRBV3-1 to TRBJ1-2; no clear D gene. The CDR3 runs to 16 residues. Deletions cut 0 bases from V and 8 bases from J, with 19 bases between. Looked up from germline, CDR1 is LGHDT and CDR2 is YNNKEL (reference sequence). Here the CDR3 DNA reads TGTGCCAGCAGCCAAGACCCCCTGGGTCTTTCGCGAGGCTACACCTTC. Protein: CASSQDPLGLSRGYTF.

The rearrangement links TRBV20-1 to TRBJ1-2; TRBD1 is a possible D gene (6 bases). Deletions cut 5 bases from V and 7 bases from J, with 14 bases between. Per germline, CDR1 DFQATT and CDR2 SNEGSKA (reference sequence). This CDR3 has 12 amino acids. CDR3 loop: CSAGRGGAGYTF. The DNA of the CDR3 is TGCAGTGCTGGACGAGGGGGTGCTGGCTACACCTTC.